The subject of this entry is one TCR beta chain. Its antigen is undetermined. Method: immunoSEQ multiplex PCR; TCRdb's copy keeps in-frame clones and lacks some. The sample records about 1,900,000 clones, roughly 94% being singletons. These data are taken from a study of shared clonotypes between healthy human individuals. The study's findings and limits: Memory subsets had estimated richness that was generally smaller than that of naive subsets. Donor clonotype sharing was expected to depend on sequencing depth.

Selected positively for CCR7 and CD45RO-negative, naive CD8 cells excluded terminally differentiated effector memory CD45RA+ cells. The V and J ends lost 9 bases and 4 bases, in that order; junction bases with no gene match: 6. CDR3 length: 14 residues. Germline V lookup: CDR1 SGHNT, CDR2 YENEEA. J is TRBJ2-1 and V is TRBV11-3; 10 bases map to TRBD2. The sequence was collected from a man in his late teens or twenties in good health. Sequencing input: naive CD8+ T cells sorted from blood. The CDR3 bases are TGTGCCAGTGCGGGACTAGCGAGTTACAATGAGCAGTTCTTC. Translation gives CASAGLASYNEQFF.